Listed here is a single TCR beta chain. Its antigen is not identified. The read falls 3 residues short of the CDR3 end, and the missing part is taken from the germline J gene. Profiled with immunoSEQ multiplex PCR; TCRdb holds only in-frame clones, not every one. The sample contains roughly 30,000 clones, none occurring once; approximately 4.7% lies in the top ten. The record originates from a study of T cell clonality in common variable immunodeficiency. The length of the CDR3 is 16 residues. Germline CDR1 is KGHSH and CDR2 is LQKENI. General observations from the study: Fewer TCRbeta clones were shared among CVID subjects than controls. Fewer deletions and N-nucleotide insertions were reportedly seen in common variable immunodeficiency TCR beta sequences. CVID subjects showed higher TCRbeta clonality than healthy controls.

Material: peripheral blood mononuclear cells. The sequence derives from a person aged 18-69 years in good health. The chain uses TRBV18 and TRBJ1-2, with TRBD1 as a possible D gene (5 bases). CDR3 DNA (partial): TGTGCCAGCTCACCCGGGGCTAGCGGGAGAGGTGGAGAC. Amino acids: CASSPGASGRGGD. The full CDR3 protein is CASSPGASGRGGDYTF.